The rows below give T cell receptor beta chains drawn from one sample of a study of T cells in Graves' hyperthyroidism and ophthalmopathy. TCRdb re-analysed the multiplex PCR reads in MiXCR, keeping a single row per CDR3 protein. The repertoire holds around 600,000 distinct CDR3 sequences, 45% seen once, with less than 9% in the top ten. Input material: peripheral blood or thyroid tissue (not recorded which). These receptors came from an adult man with Graves' disease, either hyperthyroidism or ophthalmopathy (not recorded which). The CDR3 runs from the conserved cysteine through the conserved F or W. D genes are given only for firm matches. Clone size is stated in some rows and not others, as once, few, many or a class when expanded.

d_gene: .
v_gene: TRBV25-1
abundance: .
j_gene: TRBJ1-5
CDR3nt: TGTGCCAGTGTCGGACAAATTAGCAATCAGCCCCAGCATTTT
CDR3aa: CASVGQISNQPQHF

d_gene: .
v_gene: TRBV25-1
abundance: few
j_gene: TRBJ2-1
CDR3nt: TGTGCCAGCAGTGAACGAGGGGGACGCTACAATGAGCAGTTCTTC
CDR3aa: CASSERGGRYNEQFF

d_gene: .
v_gene: TRBV7-2
abundance: many
j_gene: TRBJ1-2
CDR3nt: TGTGCCAGCAGCTTAGTGACAGGTTATGGCTACACCTTC
CDR3aa: CASSLVTGYGYTF

d_gene: .
v_gene: TRBV24-1
abundance: .
j_gene: TRBJ1-6
CDR3nt: TGTACCACCTTTGTGACAGGAGCTAATTCACCCCTCCACTTT
CDR3aa: CTTFVTGANSPLHF

d_gene: .
v_gene: TRBV20-1
abundance: .
j_gene: TRBJ2-2
CDR3nt: TGCAGTGCTAGAGATCAAAGACGACGAACCGGGGAGCTGTTTTTT
CDR3aa: CSARDQRRRTGELFF

d_gene: TRBD1
v_gene: TRBV10-2
abundance: .
j_gene: TRBJ1-2
CDR3nt: TGCGCCAGCGGTGAGTCTTTGGGACAGGGGGCAAAGACGGCTGGCTACACCTTC
CDR3aa: CASGESLGQGAKTAGYTF

d_gene: .
v_gene: TRBV5-1
abundance: .
j_gene: TRBJ2-5
CDR3nt: TGCGCCAGCACTAGGACAGCCGCGGGAGAGACCCAGTACTTC
CDR3aa: CASTRTAAGETQYF

d_gene: TRBD1
v_gene: TRBV19
abundance: few
j_gene: TRBJ1-1
CDR3nt: TGTGCCAGTAGGGGGGCGGGACAGCTGAACACTGAAGCTTTCTTT
CDR3aa: CASRGAGQLNTEAFF

d_gene: .
v_gene: TRBV2
abundance: many
j_gene: TRBJ1-3
CDR3nt: TGTGCCAGCAGCGTGAGAGGGGACACCATATATTTT
CDR3aa: CASSVRGDTIYF

d_gene: .
v_gene: TRBV19
abundance: few
j_gene: TRBJ1-2
CDR3nt: TGTGCCAGTACTCTGATTGGGGGCACTAACTATGGCTACACCTTC
CDR3aa: CASTLIGGTNYGYTF

d_gene: .
v_gene: TRBV20-1
abundance: .
j_gene: TRBJ1-2
CDR3nt: TGCAGTGCCGTACGGGGGGCAGGAGGGGAAGATGGCTACACCTTC
CDR3aa: CSAVRGAGGEDGYTF

d_gene: .
v_gene: TRBV7-9
abundance: .
j_gene: TRBJ1-5
CDR3nt: TGTGCCAGCAGCTTAGCTAGCCGGCCCCAGCATTTT
CDR3aa: CASSLASRPQHF

d_gene: TRBD1
v_gene: TRBV9
abundance: few
j_gene: TRBJ1-1
CDR3nt: TGTGCCAGCAGCGAGGGACAGTGGGACACTGAAGCTTTCTTT
CDR3aa: CASSEGQWDTEAFF

d_gene: TRBD1
v_gene: TRBV29-1
abundance: .
j_gene: TRBJ1-1
CDR3nt: TGCAGTGCGGGACAGGGTGACACTGAAGCTTTCTTT
CDR3aa: CSAGQGDTEAFF

d_gene: .
v_gene: TRBV15
abundance: .
j_gene: TRBJ1-5
CDR3nt: TGTGCCACCAGCAGACCCCCCGGGGCAGGCGGTGCCCGTCAGCCCCAGCATTTT
CDR3aa: CATSRPPGAGGARQPQHF

d_gene: TRBD2
v_gene: TRBV6-5
abundance: few
j_gene: TRBJ2-5
CDR3nt: TGTGCCAGCGGGTTTAGCGGGGTAGAGGAGACCCAGTACTTC
CDR3aa: CASGFSGVEETQYF

d_gene: .
v_gene: TRBV7-8
abundance: few
j_gene: TRBJ1-6
CDR3nt: TGTGCCAGCAGCCCCGGGGGTCTAAATAATTCACCCCTCCACTTT
CDR3aa: CASSPGGLNNSPLHF

d_gene: .
v_gene: TRBV12-3/TRBV12-4
abundance: .
j_gene: TRBJ2-2
CDR3nt: TGTGCCAGCAGTCCCTCCGGGGAGAACACCGGGGAGCTGTTTTTT
CDR3aa: CASSPSGENTGELFF

d_gene: TRBD1
v_gene: TRBV20-1
abundance: .
j_gene: TRBJ1-5
CDR3nt: TGCAGTGCAAAACAGGGGCGTAGCAATCAGCCCCAGCATTTT
CDR3aa: CSAKQGRSNQPQHF

d_gene: .
v_gene: TRBV20-1
abundance: few
j_gene: TRBJ2-7
CDR3nt: TGCAGTGCTAGAGATCCAGGACTGGGCGCCTACGAGCAGTACTTC
CDR3aa: CSARDPGLGAYEQYF

d_gene: .
v_gene: TRBV5-1
abundance: .
j_gene: TRBJ2-2
CDR3nt: TGCGCCAGCAGGCAAGTGCAGACCTTGAACACCGGGGAGCTGTTTTTT
CDR3aa: CASRQVQTLNTGELFF

d_gene: .
v_gene: TRBV11-2
abundance: few
j_gene: TRBJ1-5
CDR3nt: TGTGCCAGCAGACCCCATGCCACCGCGCTGGGTTCCTTCGAGAATCAGCCCCAGCATTTT
CDR3aa: CASRPHATALGSFENQPQHF

d_gene: .
v_gene: TRBV7-2
abundance: few
j_gene: TRBJ1-5
CDR3nt: TGTGCCAGCAGCCAAGATCCTGGGAGGGGGCAGCCCCAGCATTTT
CDR3aa: CASSQDPGRGQPQHF

d_gene: TRBD2
v_gene: TRBV20-1
abundance: many
j_gene: TRBJ2-5
CDR3nt: TGCAGTGCTAGAAGGCTAGCGGGAGGCGGAGAGACCCAGTACTTC
CDR3aa: CSARRLAGGGETQYF

d_gene: .
v_gene: TRBV7-9
abundance: .
j_gene: TRBJ2-2
CDR3nt: TGTGCCAGCAGCCTAGGGGTAGAGACGGGGGAGCTGTTTTTT
CDR3aa: CASSLGVETGELFF

d_gene: TRBD1
v_gene: TRBV29-1
abundance: many
j_gene: TRBJ2-5
CDR3nt: TGCAGCGCCATGTCCGGGACAGGGAAAGAGACCCAGTACTTC
CDR3aa: CSAMSGTGKETQYF

d_gene: .
v_gene: TRBV19
abundance: .
j_gene: TRBJ2-7
CDR3nt: TGTGCCAGTAGTGAGCCGGGACGGATGACCTACGAGCAGTACTTC
CDR3aa: CASSEPGRMTYEQYF

d_gene: .
v_gene: TRBV6-6
abundance: .
j_gene: TRBJ2-2
CDR3nt: TGTGCCAGCAGTTACGACACCTCCCCCGGGGAGCTGTTTTTT
CDR3aa: CASSYDTSPGELFF

d_gene: .
v_gene: TRBV24-1
abundance: many
j_gene: TRBJ1-1
CDR3nt: TGTGCCACCGCTACAGGACCGAACACTGAAGCTTTCTTT
CDR3aa: CATATGPNTEAFF

d_gene: TRBD1
v_gene: TRBV20-1
abundance: .
j_gene: TRBJ2-5
CDR3nt: TGCAGTGCTAGAGGCCCCGGGACAGGGCCGGGGGAGCAGTACTTC
CDR3aa: CSARGPGTGPGEQYF

d_gene: TRBD1
v_gene: TRBV9
abundance: .
j_gene: TRBJ1-1
CDR3nt: TGTGCCAGCAGCGTTATGACAGGGACCTTTAACACTGAAGCTTTCTTT
CDR3aa: CASSVMTGTFNTEAFF

d_gene: .
v_gene: TRBV29-1
abundance: many
j_gene: TRBJ1-1
CDR3nt: TGCAGCGGCGGACGGGTGAACACTGAAGCTTTCTTT
CDR3aa: CSGGRVNTEAFF

d_gene: .
v_gene: TRBV6-5
abundance: .
j_gene: TRBJ1-1
CDR3nt: TGTGCCAGCAGTTACATGGGGAACACTGAAGCTTTCTTT
CDR3aa: CASSYMGNTEAFF

d_gene: TRBD1
v_gene: TRBV12-5
abundance: .
j_gene: TRBJ1-4
CDR3nt: TGTGCTAGTGGTTTACAGACAGGGGTTGAAAAACTGTTTTTT
CDR3aa: CASGLQTGVEKLFF

d_gene: .
v_gene: TRBV7-2
abundance: few
j_gene: TRBJ1-2
CDR3nt: TGTGCCAGCAGCTTGAGGATTCAGCCGAGCGGCTACACCTTC
CDR3aa: CASSLRIQPSGYTF